These 20 T cell receptor beta chains were all obtained from the same sample, sequenced in a study of shared clonotypes between healthy human individuals. Only in-frame clones appear in the TCRdb table, and some are missing; sequencing was by immunoSEQ multiplex PCR. The sample has about 1.5 million clones, 95% to 99% seen once. The source material was naive CD4+ T cells sorted from blood. Subset here: CD45RA+ positively selected. The receptors stem from a man younger than 45 in good health.

The chain combines TRBV13 with TRBJ2-7; no firm D call. Looked up from germline, CDR1 is PRHDT and CDR2 is FYEKMQ (reference sequence). V lost 2 bases, J lost 4 bases, and 9 bases lay in between. The CDR3 sequence is 13 residues long. CDR3 nucleotide sequence: TGTGCCAGCAGCTTATCCTTGACTTACGAGCAGTACTTC. Translating gives CASSLSLTYEQYF.

The chain links TRBV7-9 to TRBJ2-2; 8 nucleotides agree with TRBD1. V gave up 10 bases and J gave up 4 bases; unmatched junction bases: 8. The CDR3 length is 14 residues. In germline, CDR1 is SEHNR, CDR2 FQNEAQ (reference sequence). The CDR3 is CANTGGSLTGELFF. Written as DNA, the CDR3 is TGTGCCAATACAGGGGGTTCCCTCACCGGGGAGCTGTTTTTT. The whole variable domain, remainder taken from reference TRBV7-9 and TRBJ2-2, is DTGVSQNPRHKITKRGQNVTFRCDPISEHNRLYWYRQTLGQGPEFLTYFQNEAQLEKSRLLSDRFSAERPKGSFSTLEIQRTEQGDSAMYLCANTGGSLTGELFFGEGSRLTVL.

This chain connects TRBV5-1 to TRBJ1-1; unclear D gene. Trimming took 4 bases from V and 4 from J, leaving 11 bases between them. Germline-derived CDR1 and CDR2 are SGHRS and YFSETQ. The CDR3 sequence is 13 residues long. In DNA, the CDR3 is TGCGCCAGCAGCCAGTCCCCCCCCACTGAAGCTTTCTTT. This encodes CASSQSPPTEAFF. The full variable domain, its missing parts supplied by reference TRBV5-1 and TRBJ1-1, is KAGVTQTPRYLIKTRGQQVTLSCSPISGHRSVSWYQQTPGQGLQFLFEYFSETQRNKGNFPGRFSGRQFSNSRSEMNVSTLELGDSALYLCASSQSPPTEAFFGQGTRLTVV.

The chain joins TRBV5-1 to TRBJ2-7, with a tentative D call TRBD1 (5 bases). Trimming stripped 2 bases from V and 3 bases from J, with 12 bases between. This CDR3 spans 14 amino acids. CDR1 SGHRS and CDR2 YFSETQ come from the germline V gene. This chain's CDR3 is CASSFLQANYEQYF. The CDR3 DNA is TGCGCCAGCAGCTTCCTACAGGCAAACTACGAGCAGTACTTC.

For this clone: The identical CDR3 is also encoded by other nucleotide sequences in the sample. This chain connects TRBV4-1 to TRBJ2-3, with D possibly TRBD2 on 6 matching bases. This CDR3 has 15 residues. Germline-derived CDR1 and CDR2 are MGHRA and YSYEKL. The V gene lost 1 base and the J gene lost 1 base, with 9 bases spanning the gap. In DNA form, the CDR3 reads TGCGCCAGCAGCCAAGCCAGCGGGCGCACAGATACGCAGTATTTT. This encodes CASSQASGRTDTQYF.

V usage is TRBV19 and J usage is TRBJ2-1, with 8 bases aligning to TRBD1. Unmatched junction bases numbered 2, after V lost 3 bases and J lost 10 bases. Per germline, CDR1 LNHDA and CDR2 SQIVND (reference sequence). The CDR3 length is 12 residues. The CDR3 bases are TGTGCCAGTAGTATCAGGGGGCGAGAGCAGTTCTTC. This encodes CASSIRGREQFF.

The CDR3 region has the DNA TGTGCCACCCTACTAGCGGGAGCCTACGAGCAGTACTTC. It specifies CATLLAGAYEQYF. V and J are TRBV6-1 and TRBJ2-7; 11 bases agree with TRBD2. Germline V gives CDR1 MNHNS, CDR2 SASEGT. The trim removed 10 bases at V and 2 bases at J, leaving 4 bases unmatched. The CDR3 extends over 13 amino acids.

The chain carries TRBV11-2 and TRBJ1-3; D gene uncertain. The germline V and J ends were trimmed by 2 bases and 0 bases, with 5 bases remaining between them. The CDR3 is 14 residues long. Germline V CDR1 and CDR2: SGHAT, FQNNGV. CDR3 sequence reads: CASSLLRSGNTIYF. The CDR3 nucleotides read TGTGCCAGCAGCTTACTCCGCTCTGGAAACACCATATATTTT.

This clone is a singleton in its sample. The chain uses TRBV6-5 and TRBJ2-7; TRBD1 might be the D (6 bases). The CDR3 sequence is 15 residues long. V was pared by 4 bases and J by 2 bases, with 15 bases between. Germline CDR1 reads MNHEY; CDR2 reads SVGAGI. The chain's CDR3 is CASSSRDRSPYEQYF. The CDR3, as DNA: TGTGCCAGCAGTTCTCGTGACAGGTCTCCCTACGAGCAGTACTTC.

The V gene is TRBV9, the J gene TRBJ2-1, with 10 nucleotides matching TRBD2. The length of the CDR3 is 14 residues. Germline trimming cut 4 bases from V and 8 bases from J; bases unmatched to any gene: 6. The germline gives CDR1 SGDLS, CDR2 YYNGEE. CDR3 sequence: CASSTIAGGDEQFF. DNA of the CDR3: TGTGCCAGCAGCACCATAGCGGGAGGTGATGAGCAGTTCTTC.

This sequence joins TRBV7-9 and TRBJ2-3; D is undetermined. Trimming stripped 3 bases from V and 5 bases from J, with 6 bases between. The CDR3 loop spans 12 amino acids. Germline V lookup: CDR1 SEHNR, CDR2 FQNEAQ (reference sequence). CDR3 DNA sequence: TGTGCCAGCAGCTTTGGGCGAGATACGCAGTATTTT. Translation gives CASSFGRDTQYF.

The chain is built from TRBV2 and TRBJ1-5, with TRBD1 as a possible D gene (5 bases). Germline lookup yields CDR1 SNHLY and CDR2 FYNNEI. Trimming left V 3 bases short and J 6 bases short, with 12 bases between. CDR3 length: 14 amino acids. CDR3 region: CASSDAGFGQPQHF. The CDR3 DNA reads TGTGCCAGCAGTGATGCAGGGTTCGGTCAGCCCCAGCATTTT.

The chain couples TRBV18 to TRBJ1-5, with D possibly matching TRBD1 (6 bases). The CDR3 contains 13 residues. Germline CDR1 and CDR2: KGHSH and LQKENI. Trimming pared 2 bases from V and 7 bases from J, leaving 9 bases between. CDR3 protein: CASSPGTRQPQHF. As DNA, the CDR3 is TGTGCCAGCTCACCAGGGACAAGACAGCCCCAGCATTTT.

This chain connects TRBV7-9 to TRBJ1-4; tentatively, D is TRBD1 (5 bases). This CDR3 has 15 amino acids. V dropped 3 bases and J dropped 0 bases, with 8 bases sitting between them. The germline gives CDR1 SEHNR, CDR2 FQNEAQ (reference sequence). The CDR3 DNA reads TGTGCCAGCAGCTTGGGGCCATCAACTAATGAAAAACTGTTTTTT. Translated, it gives CASSLGPSTNEKLFF. Combining the CDR3 with reference TRBV7-9 and TRBJ1-4 gives the whole variable domain DTGVSQNPRHKITKRGQNVTFRCDPISEHNRLYWYRQTLGQGPEFLTYFQNEAQLEKSRLLSDRFSAERPKGSFSTLEIQRTEQGDSAMYLCASSLGPSTNEKLFFGSGTQLSVL.

The V gene is TRBV28, the J gene TRBJ2-7; 10 positions agree with TRBD2. The J segment lost 8 bases and the V segment lost 3 bases, leaving 4 bases of the junction unmatched. The germline V gene encodes CDR1 MDHEN and CDR2 SYDVKM. The CDR3 length is 13 residues. The DNA for the CDR3 is TGTGCCAGCAGTTTGCTAGCGGGAGATAAGCAGTACTTC. Translated, it gives CASSLLAGDKQYF. The full variable domain, with the rest looked up from reference TRBV28 and TRBJ2-7, is DVKVTQSSRYLVKRTGEKVFLECVQDMDHENMFWYRQDPGLGLRLIYFSYDVKMKEKGDIPEGYSVSREKKERFSLILESASTNQTSMYLCASSLLAGDKQYFGPGTRLTVT.

V gene TRBV30 combines with J gene TRBJ2-1; tentative D call: TRBD1 (5 bases). CDR1 is GTSNPN and CDR2 is SVGIG in the germline V gene (reference sequence). This CDR3 region has 16 residues. Trimming stripped 0 bases from V and 3 bases from J, with 15 bases between. The CDR3 is CAWSVFGRVVYNEQFF. The CDR3 coding sequence is TGTGCCTGGAGTGTATTCGGCAGGGTGGTCTACAATGAGCAGTTCTTC.

The sample holds one count of this clone. J is TRBJ2-5 and V is TRBV2, with 7 bases matching TRBD1. The CDR3 has 11 amino acids. Per germline, CDR1 SNHLY and CDR2 FYNNEI. The V segment lost 6 bases and the J segment 5 bases; nucleotides outside the gene matches: 0. The CDR3 region is CASRDRETQYF. Here the CDR3 DNA reads TGTGCCAGCAGGGACAGGGAGACCCAGTACTTC.

The chain combines TRBV5-4 with TRBJ2-3, with 13 positions matching TRBD2. The V segment lost 0 bases and the J segment 0 bases; nucleotides outside the gene matches: 4. The CDR3 extends over 18 amino acids. Germline CDR1 SGHNT, CDR2 YYREEE (reference sequence). The CDR3 loop is CASSLVRTSGGSTDTQYF. The CDR3 nucleotides read TGTGCCAGCAGCTTGGTTCGGACTAGCGGGGGTAGCACAGATACGCAGTATTTT.

This clone was counted between two and nine times. The chain uses TRBV6-5 and TRBJ2-7; D is possibly TRBD2 (6 bases). The CDR3 extends over 13 amino acids. The V end lost 6 bases, the J end lost 3 bases, and 12 bases lay between the germline ends. CDR1 and CDR2 from the germline V gene are MNHEY and SVGAGI. CDR3 loop: CASSPGGLYEQYF. The DNA for the CDR3 is TGTGCCAGCAGCCCCGGAGGGCTCTACGAGCAGTACTTC.

About this clone itself: The identical CDR3 is also encoded by other nucleotide sequences in the sample. The rearrangement links TRBV18 to TRBJ2-5; D could derive from TRBD1 or TRBD2 (5 bases each). Trimming pared 3 bases from V and 5 bases from J, leaving 10 bases between. Germline CDR1 and CDR2: KGHSH and LQKENI. This CDR3 contains 13 residues. In nucleotides, the CDR3 is TGTGCCAGCTCACCGACGGGGCGGGAGACCCAGTACTTC. The encoded protein is CASSPTGRETQYF.